The T cell receptor beta chain described here comes from a study of T cell changes during pregnancy in multiple sclerosis. This table comes from immunoSEQ multiplex PCR, and its TCRdb copy is limited to in-frame clones, with some not included. The profile shows approximately 60,000 clones, 75% to 95% of them singletons. Material: peripheral blood, obtained before pregnancy. This sequence was found in a female donor with multiple sclerosis, enrolled in a pregnancy study.

Written as DNA, the CDR3 is TGCGCCAGCAGCCAAGGGGGCACCATGAACACTGAAGCTTTCTTT. Protein product: CASSQGGTMNTEAFF. The genes are TRBV4-3 and TRBJ1-1; D perhaps matches TRBD1 (5 bases). V lost 1 base to trimming and J lost 0 bases, with 9 bases between them. This CDR3 region has 15 residues. The V gene's germline CDR1 is LGHNA and CDR2 YSLEER.